This T cell receptor (beta chain) was documented in a study of control samples from healthy donors and cancer patients. The CDR3 spans 15 residues. V was cut by 5 bases and J by 0 bases, with 11 bases left in between. Germline CDR1 is KGHSH and CDR2 is LQKENI. The data were produced by immunoSEQ multiplex PCR, yet TCRdb's version contains in-frame clones alone and is incomplete. This sample has 120,000 or so clones, with around 87% found just once. This TCR was recovered from a man in his forties in good health. V gene TRBV18 combines with J gene TRBJ2-1; a weak D match, TRBD1 (5 bases). Sequenced material: blood. The DNA for the CDR3 is TGTGCCAGCTCAAACAAGACAGCCTCCTACAATGAGCAGTTCTTC. Its translation: CASSNKTASYNEQFF.